This T cell receptor (beta chain) was profiled in a study of spatial heterogeneity in lung cancer (dated by TCRdb to between 2018 and 2020). Broadly, across the study: Beta-chain transcripts were consistently detected in greater numbers than alpha-chain transcripts, which likely reflected higher beta-chain transcript abundance. TCR repertoire features were related to nonsynonymous mutation counts determined by whole-exome sequencing of tumor tissue. In the raw uncorrected reads, each unique combination of TCR and UMI appeared on average more than ten times. In non-small cell lung cancer, the study quantitatively compared TCR alpha and beta repertoires across several tumor regions, matched nontumor lung, and blood. At surgery, hundreds of tumor regions, 61 to 75 matched nontumor lung samples and 56 PBMC samples were TCR-sequenced for both alpha and beta chains. What the research found in general, with its limitations: Confirming at a functional level the hypothesis that regional TCRs recognize regional mutations was considered to require additional single-cell paired TCR alpha and beta sequencing. Ubiquitous expanded tumor TCRs were detected in blood more often at tumor resection than at routine follow-up.

The CDR3 measures 13 amino acids from cysteine to phenylalanine. CDR3 DNA only is kept here, 39 bases in frame from base 1. CDR1 SQVTM and CDR2 ANQGSEA were looked up in the germline V gene. For this chain, trimming is 7 bases at the V end and 0 bases at the J end, and the number of junction bases without a gene match is 2. The time point tag for this specimen amounts to: sample taken at primary tumor resection. TCR sequencing used whole RNA extracted from tumor and nontumor lung tissue, or from cryopreserved PBMC samples, without cell sorting. Donors were some 78 patients with early-stage, untreated non-small cell lung cancer from the lung TRACERx cohort. Only patients for whom sufficient RNA was available from at least two tumor regions were selected for TCR sequencing. The library was produced with 5' RACE. The reads were generated on a NextSeq 500. In the TCR library protocol, a unique molecular identifier was attached to each TCR cDNA molecule so that PCR and sequencing errors could be corrected. The paper's processing steps were these. Decombinator tools were used for TCR identification, UMI-based error correction and CDR3 extraction. TCRs above a frequency of 2 per 1,000, corresponding to the top 1% of the tumor frequency distribution, were defined as expanded. Renyi diversity was computed with the R vegan package after each repertoire had been subsampled 100 times to 5,000 TCRs. CDR3 similarity networks were built from amino acid triplet string-kernel similarity, connecting CDR3s with pairwise similarity above 0.82. The raw public data were reprocessed by TCRdb itself: fastp quality trimming at Q25, MiXCR clonotype calling, in-frame beta chains only. A single entry per CDR3 protein holds the most common genes and DNA from its merged rows. The V and J calls come from TCRdb's annotation, not from the publication. Present in this sample are some 83,000 distinct CDR3 sequences, about 20% of which were seen just once. The ten largest clones add up to roughly 5.6% of the sample.

Of note for this clonotype: Its target antigen remains unknown. Base qualities are not recorded, but no much larger clone differs from it by a single base.

The clonotype originates from a male donor with early-stage non-small cell lung cancer. The specimen was PBMCs, collected at surgery. Rearrangement joined TRBV29-1 to TRBJ2-2, and 7 bases in between align with TRBD2. The encoded CDR3 is CSGLAANTGELFF. The DNA sequence is as follows: TGCAGCGGCCTAGCGGCGAACACCGGGGAGCTGTTTTTT.